The 3 T cell receptor beta chains reported below all come from one sample, sequenced in a study of cytomegalovirus exposure and HLA in healthy donors. PCR primers comprised 60 Vbeta and 13 Jbeta primers. Measured with immunoSEQ multiplex PCR; TCRdb has only the in-frame clones, and not every one. Among around 200,000 clones listed, 70% to 75% were seen once. The specimen sequenced was PBMCs. The receptors here all came from a woman aged 25 to 39 in good health and CMV-seropositive.

The rearrangement links TRBV7-9 to TRBJ2-3; 9 bases align to TRBD2. V dropped 5 bases and J dropped 0; count of bases not matched to a gene: 6. The CDR3 extends over 16 amino acids. Germline V gene data show CDR1 as SEHNR and CDR2 as FQNEAQ (reference sequence). This chain's CDR3 is CASSPLAGSSTDTQYF. In DNA form, the CDR3 reads TGTGCCAGCAGCCCGCTAGCGGGATCTAGCACAGATACGCAGTATTTT.

This clone appeared a single time. This chain joins TRBV15 and TRBJ1-2, with a possible D match to TRBD1 (5 bases). Germline V gene data show CDR1 as LNHNV and CDR2 as YYDKDF (reference sequence). Trimming took off 4 bases at V and 5 bases at J, with 23 bases between the two ends. This CDR3 spans 17 amino acids. CDR3 region: CATSIDGATVPPYGYTF. The DNA of the CDR3 is TGTGCCACCAGCATTGATGGGGCGACGGTCCCCCCTTATGGCTACACCTTC.

V and J are TRBV2 and TRBJ2-7; the D is unclear. Trimming left V 0 bases short and J 4 bases short, with 10 bases between. CDR1 SNHLY and CDR2 FYNNEI come from the germline V gene. This CDR3 is built from 14 residues. The CDR3 DNA sequence: TGTGCCAGCAGTGAAGCGCTTCGGGTTTACGAGCAGTACTTC. Protein sequence: CASSEALRVYEQYF.